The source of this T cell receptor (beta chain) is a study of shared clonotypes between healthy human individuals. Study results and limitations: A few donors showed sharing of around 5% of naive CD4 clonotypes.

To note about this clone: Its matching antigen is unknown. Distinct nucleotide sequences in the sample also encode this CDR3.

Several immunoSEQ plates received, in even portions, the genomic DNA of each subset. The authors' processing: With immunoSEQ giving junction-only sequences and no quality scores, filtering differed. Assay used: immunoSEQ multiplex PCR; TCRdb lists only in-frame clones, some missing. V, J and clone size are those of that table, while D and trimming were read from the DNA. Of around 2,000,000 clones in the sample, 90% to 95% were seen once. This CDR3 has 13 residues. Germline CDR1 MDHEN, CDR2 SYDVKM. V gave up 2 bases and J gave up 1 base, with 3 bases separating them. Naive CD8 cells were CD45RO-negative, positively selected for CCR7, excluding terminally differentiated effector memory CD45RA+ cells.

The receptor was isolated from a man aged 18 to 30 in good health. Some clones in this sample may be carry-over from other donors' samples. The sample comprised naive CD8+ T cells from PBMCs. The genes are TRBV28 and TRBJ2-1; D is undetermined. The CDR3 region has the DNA TGTGCCAGCAGTTTAAGGTCCTACAATGAGCAGTTCTTC. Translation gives CASSLRSYNEQFF. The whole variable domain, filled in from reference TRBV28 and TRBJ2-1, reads DVKVTQSSRYLVKRTGEKVFLECVQDMDHENMFWYRQDPGLGLRLIYFSYDVKMKEKGDIPEGYSVSREKKERFSLILESASTNQTSMYLCASSLRSYNEQFFGPGTRLTVL.